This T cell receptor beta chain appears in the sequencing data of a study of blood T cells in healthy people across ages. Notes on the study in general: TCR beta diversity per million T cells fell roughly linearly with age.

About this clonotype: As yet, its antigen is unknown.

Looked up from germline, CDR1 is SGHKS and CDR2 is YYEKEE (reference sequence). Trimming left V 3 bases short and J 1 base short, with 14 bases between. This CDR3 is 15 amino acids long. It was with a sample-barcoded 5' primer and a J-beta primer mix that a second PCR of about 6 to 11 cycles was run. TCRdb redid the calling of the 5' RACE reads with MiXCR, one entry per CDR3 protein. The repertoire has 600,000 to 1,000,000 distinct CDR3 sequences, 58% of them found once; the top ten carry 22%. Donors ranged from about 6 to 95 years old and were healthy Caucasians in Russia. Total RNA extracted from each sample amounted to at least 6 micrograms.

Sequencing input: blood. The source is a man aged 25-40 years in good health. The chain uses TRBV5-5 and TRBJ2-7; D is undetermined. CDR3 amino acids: CASSWGFGGSYEQYF. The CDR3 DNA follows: TGTGCCAGCAGCTGGGGATTCGGCGGTTCCTACGAGCAGTACTTC.